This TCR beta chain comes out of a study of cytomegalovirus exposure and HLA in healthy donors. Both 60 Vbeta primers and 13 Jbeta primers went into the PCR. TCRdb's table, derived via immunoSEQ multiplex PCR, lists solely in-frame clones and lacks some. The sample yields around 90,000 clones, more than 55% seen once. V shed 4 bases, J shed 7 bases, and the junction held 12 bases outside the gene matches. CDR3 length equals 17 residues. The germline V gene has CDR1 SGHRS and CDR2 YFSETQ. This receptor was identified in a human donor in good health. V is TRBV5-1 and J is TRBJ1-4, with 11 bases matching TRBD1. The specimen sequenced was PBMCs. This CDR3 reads CASSPGQGVGPGEKLFF. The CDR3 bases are TGCGCCAGCAGCCCGGGACAGGGGGTAGGTCCTGGTGAAAAACTGTTTTTT.